This entry lists 13 T cell receptor beta chains sequenced from one sample in a study of cytomegalovirus exposure and HLA in healthy donors. The PCR ran on 60 Vbeta and 13 Jbeta primers. Profiling relied on immunoSEQ multiplex PCR, and the TCRdb table lists in-frame clones only, not all of them. The sample carries more than 150,000 clones, around 80% recorded once. The sample was PBMCs. The receptors were gathered from a woman aged 50 to 65 in good health and CMV-seropositive.

This chain links TRBV5-1 with TRBJ2-1; TRBD2 aligns across 8 bases. From germline, CDR1 is SGHRS and CDR2 YFSETQ. The CDR3 contains 16 residues. Trimming removed 0 bases from V and 6 bases from J; junction bases left unmatched: 8. Written as DNA, the CDR3 is TGCGCCAGCAGCTTGGAACAGCGGGAGTCGGGCAATGAGCAGTTCTTC. The encoded protein is CASSLEQRESGNEQFF.

CDR3 sequence: CASSLYNIMNTEAFF. CDR3 coding DNA: TGTGCCAGCAGCTTGTACAATATAATGAACACTGAAGCTTTCTTT. The chain uses TRBV5-6 and TRBJ1-1; D is uncertain. Trimming took 1 base from V and 0 from J, leaving 10 bases between them. CDR3 size: 15 residues. Germline assignment: CDR1 SGHDT and CDR2 YYEEEE.

J is TRBJ1-1 and V is TRBV7-2; no clear D. V shed 5 bases and J shed 2 bases, with 9 bases lying between them. The CDR3 contains 13 residues. Germline V CDR1 and CDR2: SGHTA, FQGNSA. The CDR3 sequence is CASSQEGNTEAFF. CDR3 coding DNA: TGTGCCAGCAGCCAGGAGGGAAACACTGAAGCTTTCTTT.

The V gene is TRBV19, the J gene TRBJ1-5; D perhaps matches TRBD1 (6 bases). Germline V gene lookup returns CDR1 LNHDA and CDR2 SQIVND (reference sequence). V was pared by 3 bases and J by 3 bases, with 15 bases between. CDR3 length equals 16 residues. CDR3 sequence reads: CASSIPRGSLNQPQHF. CDR3 bases: TGTGCCAGTAGTATCCCTAGGGGGAGCCTCAATCAGCCCCAGCATTTT.

J is TRBJ2-7 and V is TRBV5-1; TRBD1 aligns across 7 bases. Losses at the gene ends were 0 bases for V and 3 bases for J; bases not matched to a gene: 6. This CDR3 has 15 amino acids. CDR1 and CDR2 from the germline V gene are SGHRS and YFSETQ. The CDR3 is CASSLGQGPLYEQYF. CDR3 in DNA: TGCGCCAGCAGCTTGGGACAGGGTCCCCTCTACGAGCAGTACTTC.

The chain has TRBV28 and TRBJ2-1; 9 bases line up with TRBD2. V trimming: 1 base; J trimming: 6 bases; junction bases outside the gene matches: 4. The germline CDR1 and CDR2 sequences are MDHEN and SYDVKM. The CDR3 contains 15 residues. CDR3: CASSLSGTSSNEQFF. The CDR3 DNA follows: TGTGCCAGCAGTTTATCCGGGACTAGCAGCAATGAGCAGTTCTTC.

This CDR3 is CASSPRGQGREAFF. The CDR3 DNA is TGTGCCAGCAGTCCAAGGGGACAGGGAAGGGAAGCTTTCTTT. The rearrangement joins TRBV6-1 to TRBJ1-1; 9 nucleotides align to TRBD1. V shed 5 bases and J 8 bases; nucleotides not matched to a gene: 9. Looked up from germline, CDR1 is MNHNS and CDR2 is SASEGT. The CDR3 length is 14 residues.

This clone was found once. At one of its ends the junction is not consistent with the germline gene, which may arise from a read error. In DNA, the CDR3 is TGTGCCAGCAGTCGAGTTTGGGGAGTACAAGAGGCCCAGTACTTC. It yields the protein CASSRVWGVQEAQYF. The rearrangement joins TRBV6-1 to TRBJ2-5; a weak D match, TRBD2 (5 bases). Germline CDR1 MNHNS, CDR2 SASEGT. This CDR3 has 15 residues.

This clone was seen a handful of times. The chain links TRBV5-4 to TRBJ2-3; D is unclear. Germline V CDR1 and CDR2: SGHNT, YYREEE (reference sequence). The CDR3 runs to 13 residues. V was trimmed by 4 bases and J by 0 bases, leaving 6 bases between them. The CDR3 DNA sequence: TGTGCCAGCAGCATTCAAAGCACAGATACGCAGTATTTT. Encoded protein: CASSIQSTDTQYF. The whole variable domain, remainder taken from reference TRBV5-4 and TRBJ2-3, is ETGVTQSPTHLIKTRGQQVTLRCSSQSGHNTVSWYQQALGQGPQFIFQYYREEENGRGNFPPRFSGLQFPNYSSELNVNALELDDSALYLCASSIQSTDTQYFGPGTRLTVL.

The genes are TRBV30 and TRBJ2-3, with 7 bases lining up with TRBD1. V was clipped by 6 bases and J by 2 bases; unmatched bases: 5. Germline CDR1 is GTSNPN and CDR2 is SVGIG (reference sequence). The length of the CDR3 is 13 residues. As DNA, the CDR3 is TGTGCCTGTCTAGACAGGGCCACAGATACGCAGTATTTT. Protein sequence: CACLDRATDTQYF.

V and J are TRBV7-6 and TRBJ1-2; 9 bases agree with TRBD1. Trimming removed 5 bases from V and 0 bases from J; junction bases left unmatched: 10. CDR1 and CDR2 from the germline V gene are SGHVS and FNYEAQ. This CDR3 region has 17 residues. In DNA, the CDR3 is TGTGCCAGCAGCCCGTACGGACAGGGGACCCCTAACTATGGCTACACCTTC. Amino acids: CASSPYGQGTPNYGYTF. Looking up the rest from reference TRBV7-6 and TRBJ1-2 gives the full variable domain: GAGVSQSPRYKVTKRGQDVALRCDPISGHVSLYWYRQALGQGPEFLTYFNYEAQQDKSGLPNDRFSAERPEGSISTLTIQRTEQRDSAMYRCASSPYGQGTPNYGYTFGSGTRLTVV.

The rearrangement uses TRBV18 and TRBJ1-4, with D uncertain. Trimming left V 6 bases short and J 0 bases short, with 14 bases between. The CDR3 loop spans 16 amino acids. Germline assignment: CDR1 KGHSH and CDR2 LQKENI. CDR3 loop: CASSRMRATTNEKLFF. For the CDR3, the DNA is TGTGCCAGCTCTAGAATGAGGGCGACAACTAATGAAAAACTGTTTTTT.

The genes are TRBV2 and TRBJ2-1; D perhaps matches TRBD2 (6 bases). The ends were cut back, 9 bases at V and 6 bases at J, with 15 bases in the middle. The CDR3 consists of 13 residues. Looked up from germline, CDR1 is SNHLY and CDR2 is FYNNEI. CDR3 nucleotides: TGTGCCAGTGGGAGGAATGGGGCCAATGAGCAGTTCTTC. Its translation is CASGRNGANEQFF.